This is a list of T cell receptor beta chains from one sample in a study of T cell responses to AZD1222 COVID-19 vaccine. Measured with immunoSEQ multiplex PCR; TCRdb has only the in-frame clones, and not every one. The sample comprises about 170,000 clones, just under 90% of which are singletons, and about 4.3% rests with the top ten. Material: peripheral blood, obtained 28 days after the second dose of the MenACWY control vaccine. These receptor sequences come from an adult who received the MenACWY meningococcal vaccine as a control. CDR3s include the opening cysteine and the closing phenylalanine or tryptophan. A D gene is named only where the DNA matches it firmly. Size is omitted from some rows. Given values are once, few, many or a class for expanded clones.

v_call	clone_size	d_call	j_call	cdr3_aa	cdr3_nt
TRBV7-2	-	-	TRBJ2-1	CASSLSSWGGLTSYEQFF	TGTGCCAGCAGCTTATCATCCTGGGGCGGACTAACCTCATATGAGCAGTTCTTC
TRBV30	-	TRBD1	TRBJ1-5	CAWEPTGGRQPQHF	TGTGCCTGGGAGCCGACAGGGGGCCGTCAGCCCCAGCATTTT
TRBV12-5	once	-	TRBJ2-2	CASAPVRGPRSDTGELFF	TGTGCTAGTGCCCCGGTAAGGGGCCCGCGAAGCGACACCGGGGAGCTGTTTTTT
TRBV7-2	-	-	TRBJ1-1	CASSSDGVVRAFF	TGTGCCAGCAGTTCCGACGGAGTAGTTAGGGCTTTCTTT
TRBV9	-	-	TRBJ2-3	CASSVGSSTDTQYF	TGTGCCAGCAGCGTAGGCTCTAGCACAGATACGCAGTATTTT
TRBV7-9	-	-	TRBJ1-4	CASSLRGFREKLFF	TGTGCCAGCAGCTTAAGAGGGTTTAGGGAAAAACTGTTTTTT
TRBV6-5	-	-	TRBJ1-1	CASRKLGAGYEAFF	TGTGCCAGCAGGAAACTGGGGGCAGGATATGAAGCTTTCTTT
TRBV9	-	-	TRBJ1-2	CASTSGGVGTF	TGTGCCAGCACCTCCGGGGGTGTGGGCACCTTC
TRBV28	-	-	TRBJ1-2	CASSLSRHYGYTF	TGTGCCAGCAGTTTGAGCAGGCACTATGGCTACACCTTC
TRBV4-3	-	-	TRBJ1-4	CASSQARVNEKLFF	TGCGCCAGCAGCCAAGCCCGGGTTAATGAAAAACTGTTTTTT
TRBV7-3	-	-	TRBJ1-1	CASSSSMNTEAFF	TGTGCCAGCAGCTCCTCCATGAACACTGAAGCTTTCTTT
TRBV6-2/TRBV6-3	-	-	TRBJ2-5	CASSYSSAGGQETQYF	TGTGCCAGCAGTTACTCGAGCGCTGGGGGGCAAGAGACCCAGTACTTC
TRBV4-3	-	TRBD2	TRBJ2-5	CASSQDGTSGFQETQYF	TGCGCCAGCAGCCAAGACGGGACTAGCGGCTTCCAAGAGACCCAGTACTTC
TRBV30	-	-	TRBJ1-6	CASRTGLGSYNSPLHF	TGTGCCTCCCGCACCGGCCTGGGGTCCTATAATTCACCCCTCCACTTT
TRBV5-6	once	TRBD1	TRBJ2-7	CASTDTGGLYEQYF	TGTGCCAGCACCGACACAGGGGGTCTCTACGAGCAGTACTTC
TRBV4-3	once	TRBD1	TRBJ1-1	CASSQVRTGWMNTEAFF	TGCGCCAGCAGCCAAGTCAGGACAGGATGGATGAACACTGAAGCTTTCTTT
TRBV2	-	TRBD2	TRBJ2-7	CASRTSGRARYEQYF	TGTGCCAGCCGGACTAGCGGGAGGGCCAGGTACGAGCAGTACTTC
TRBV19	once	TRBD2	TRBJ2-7	CASSIVAGVYEQYF	TGTGCCAGTAGTATCGTAGCGGGCGTTTACGAGCAGTACTTC
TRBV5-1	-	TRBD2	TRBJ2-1	CASTPPGGGVRVEQFF	TGCGCCAGCACCCCTCCCGGGGGAGGGGTAAGAGTTGAGCAGTTCTTC
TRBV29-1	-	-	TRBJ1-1	CSVRSSQLLNTEAFF	TGCAGCGTTCGGTCAAGTCAGCTACTAAACACTGAAGCTTTCTTT
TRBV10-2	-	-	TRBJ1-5	CASSDRGRLNQPQHF	TGCGCCAGCAGTGATCGCGGACGGCTGAATCAGCCCCAGCATTTT
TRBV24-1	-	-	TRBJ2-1	CATSDLGGAHPGQFF	TGTGCCACCAGTGATTTAGGGGGGGCGCACCCGGGGCAGTTCTTC
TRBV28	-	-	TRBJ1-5	CASRLGEVDQPQHF	TGTGCCAGCAGGTTAGGGGAGGTGGATCAGCCCCAGCATTTT
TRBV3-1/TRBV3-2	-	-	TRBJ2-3	CASSQGSPTTDTQYF	TGTGCCAGCAGCCAGGGATCCCCAACCACAGATACGCAGTATTTT
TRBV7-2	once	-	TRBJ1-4	CASSFTGGATNEKLFF	TGTGCCAGCAGCTTTACAGGAGGTGCAACTAATGAAAAACTGTTTTTT
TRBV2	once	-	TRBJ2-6	CASSTARSGANVLTF	TGTGCCAGCAGCACCGCCCGATCTGGGGCCAACGTCCTGACTTTC
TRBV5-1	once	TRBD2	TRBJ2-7	CASSLEAGGSEQYF	TGCGCCAGCAGCTTGGAGGCGGGAGGTTCCGAGCAGTACTTC
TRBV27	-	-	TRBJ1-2	CASSLGQGKTYGYTF	TGTGCCAGCAGTTTGGGGCAGGGTAAAACATATGGCTACACCTTC
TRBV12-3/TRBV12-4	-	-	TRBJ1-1	CASSRTGRIEAFF	TGTGCCAGCAGCCGAACCGGACGGATTGAAGCTTTCTTT
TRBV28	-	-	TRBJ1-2	CASRSTGYPNYGYTF	TGTGCCAGCAGGTCCACGGGCTACCCTAACTATGGCTACACCTTC
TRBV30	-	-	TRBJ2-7	CAGDRGQAYEQYF	TGTGCCGGGGATCGTGGGCAGGCCTACGAGCAGTACTTC
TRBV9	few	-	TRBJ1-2	CASSPLTGPYGYTF	TGTGCCAGCAGCCCCCTCACAGGCCCATATGGCTACACCTTC
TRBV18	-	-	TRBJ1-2	CASSPGAYLGGYTF	TGTGCCAGCTCACCCGGGGCGTACTTGGGGGGCTACACCTTC